Listed below are T cell receptor beta chains from one sample, sequenced in a study of cytomegalovirus exposure and HLA in healthy donors. Produced via immunoSEQ multiplex PCR; TCRdb's table is partial and in-frame only. The repertoire holds over 200,000 clones, with approximately 90% as singletons. The material sequenced was PBMCs. All receptors derive from a young woman in good health and CMV-seronegative. Each CDR3 is given with its conserved first and last residue. Fields, in order: CDR3 DNA, CDR3 protein, J gene, V gene, D gene, clone size. The D gene is left open where the match is weak. Only some rows state a clone size, as once, few, many or a class for expanded clones.

TGTGCCAGCGCGCAACAGGGGGCAGGAGGCTACACCTTC,CASAQQGAGGYTF,TRBJ1-2,TRBV2,TRBD1,-
TGTGCCAGTAGTCTCAGTGGGGTCCTCGGAGGGGATACGCAGTATTTT,CASSLSGVLGGDTQYF,TRBJ2-3,TRBV19,-,-
TGTGCCAGCAGCGAGGGGGGACTAGCGGGTTATGAGCAGTTCTTC,CASSEGGLAGYEQFF,TRBJ2-1,TRBV7-2,TRBD2,-
TGTGCCAGCAGCTTAGCGGGGGGTAGAAAGACCTACGAGCAGTACTTC,CASSLAGGRKTYEQYF,TRBJ2-7,TRBV7-2,-,-
TGTGCCAGCTCACGACTCATAAACGACAGGGACAATGAGCAGTTCTTC,CASSRLINDRDNEQFF,TRBJ2-1,TRBV18,TRBD1,-
TGTGCCAGCAGCTCCCACGGCAGACAAACACAAACCTACGAGCAGTACTTC,CASSSHGRQTQTYEQYF,TRBJ2-7,TRBV7-8,-,-
TGTGCCATCAGAGAGCACACCTTAGCGGGAATGCAGTACTTC,CAIREHTLAGMQYF,TRBJ2-4,TRBV10-3,TRBD2,-
TGTGCCAGCAGCTTAGGTTACAGGGCAGATACGCAGTATTTT,CASSLGYRADTQYF,TRBJ2-3,TRBV7-2,-,-
TGCGCCAGCGGACTAGCGGGAGGGCCTGAGCAGTTCTTC,CASGLAGGPEQFF,TRBJ2-1,TRBV10-2,TRBD2,-
TGTGCCACCAGCAGAGCTGAGGCTGGGAACACTGAAGCTTTCTTT,CATSRAEAGNTEAFF,TRBJ1-1,TRBV15,-,few
TGTGCCTGGAGTACCGGGATCGGGGGAAGGAACACCGGGGAGCTGTTTTTT,CAWSTGIGGRNTGELFF,TRBJ2-2,TRBV30,-,-
TGTGCCAGTAGTATCCTGGACAGGGTAAGCACTGAAGCTTTCTTT,CASSILDRVSTEAFF,TRBJ1-1,TRBV19,TRBD1,once
TGTGCCAGCAGCTTCTGGCCTCCGCCCAACGAGCAGTACTTC,CASSFWPPPNEQYF,TRBJ2-7,TRBV5-4,-,-
TGTGCCAGCAGCTTAGGGACAGGGCCCTACGAGCAGTACTTC,CASSLGTGPYEQYF,TRBJ2-7,TRBV11-3,TRBD1,-
TGTGCCAGCAGCCGACAGGGCGGGACTAGCGCAAAACAAGATACGCAGTATTTT,CASSRQGGTSAKQDTQYF,TRBJ2-3,TRBV7-2,TRBD2,-
TGTGCCAGCTCACCTCAGTTCGCCGGGACAGCTAATGAAAAACTGTTTTTT,CASSPQFAGTANEKLFF,TRBJ1-4,TRBV18,TRBD1,-
TGTGCCAGCAGTTCTTTGACAGGGGTGAACACTGAAGCTTTCTTT,CASSSLTGVNTEAFF,TRBJ1-1,TRBV27,TRBD1,-
TGTGCCAGCAGCCAAACCACTAGCGGGGGGCTTAATGAGCAGTTCTTC,CASSQTTSGGLNEQFF,TRBJ2-1,TRBV4-2,TRBD2,-